This T cell receptor beta chain was documented in a study of blood T cell repertoires in COVID-19. In the study overall: The United States, Italy and Spain were the sources of the acute and convalescent COVID-19 samples. Sources were T cells, B-cell-depleted T cells, or PBMCs; the material itself was cDNA or gDNA.

The CDR3 is 12 residues long. In the authors' methods: The assay estimated nucleated cells by amplifying reference gene primers. Data came from immunoSEQ multiplex PCR; TCRdb stores just in-frame clones and leaves some out. The V and J calls and the clone size are those of that table, but D and trimming were determined from the DNA. In the table there are 45,000 to 70,000 clones, roughly four fifths of which are singletons. The V gene is TRBV21-1, the J gene TRBJ2-1; the tabulated D call, TRBD1, remains unverified against the DNA. TRBV21-1 is a known pseudogene. The sequenced sample consisted of peripheral blood. The receptor's source is an elderly woman with acute or convalescent COVID-19. The CDR3 DNA follows: TGTGCCAGCAGCGGAGGGGGCTATGAGCAGTTCTTC. It codes for CASSGGGYEQFF.